Listed below are T cell receptor beta chains from one sample, sequenced in a study of regulatory T cells in long-lasting Graves disease. TCRdb independently ran MiXCR on the multiplex PCR reads; one entry per CDR3 protein. The sample records about 220,000 distinct CDR3 sequences, roughly a fifth being singletons. In addition, the sample was reused for a study of T cells in Graves' hyperthyroidism and ophthalmopathy.

The specimen comprised peripheral blood mononuclear cells (PBMCs), sampled at new diagnosis, from a patient treated with antithyroid drugs. These receptors were taken from a woman aged 25-40 years with Graves disease. CDR3s include the opening cysteine and the closing phenylalanine or tryptophan. D genes are given only for firm matches. Only part of the rows carry a size: once, few, many, or a class if the clone is expanded.

CASSFGVIGSYEQYF TGTGCCAGCAGTTTCGGGGTTATTGGCTCCTACGAGCAGTACTTC many TRBV27 - TRBJ2-7
CASRVQGLAGKETQYF TGTGCCAGCAGGGTTCAGGGACTAGCGGGAAAAGAGACCCAGTACTTC - TRBV2 TRBD2 TRBJ2-5
CASSPDLMSNIQYF TGTGCCAGCAGCCCGGACTTAATGTCAAACATTCAGTACTTC - TRBV5-8 - TRBJ2-4
CASSLDWGKETQYF TGTGCCAGCAGCTTAGACTGGGGGAAAGAGACCCAGTACTTC many TRBV7-9 - TRBJ2-5
CASSLASTGELFF TGTGCCAGCAGCCTAGCGTCCACCGGGGAGCTGTTTTTT few TRBV13 - TRBJ2-2
CASSPSDGSSGNTIYF TGTGCCAGCAGCCCATCGGACGGGAGCTCTGGAAACACCATATATTTT many TRBV7-6 - TRBJ1-3
CASSVGGGASEKLFF TGTGCCAGCAGCGTAGGCGGGGGGGCGAGTGAAAAACTGTTTTTT many TRBV9 - TRBJ1-4
CASGLVGGSNTEAFF TGTGCTAGTGGTTTGGTGGGAGGGTCGAACACTGAAGCTTTCTTT many TRBV12-5 - TRBJ1-1
CASSPRGTKVLGSYNEQFF TGTGCCAGCAGCCCTCGGGGCACTAAGGTCCTAGGTTCCTACAATGAGCAGTTCTTC many TRBV9 - TRBJ2-1
CASERGQNTEAFF TGTGCCAGCGAGCGGGGGCAGAACACTGAAGCTTTCTTT many TRBV28 - TRBJ1-1
CASSTTPGVTYGYTF TGTGCCAGCAGCACCACACCGGGGGTCACCTATGGCTACACCTTC - TRBV7-2 - TRBJ1-2
CSAGLGLAGDGDEQYF TGCAGTGCTGGCCTGGGACTAGCGGGAGACGGGGACGAGCAGTACTTC many TRBV20-1 TRBD2 TRBJ2-7
CASSLGGAGSVTEAFF TGTGCCAGCAGCTTGGGTGGCGCCGGAAGTGTCACTGAAGCTTTCTTT few TRBV5-4 - TRBJ1-1
CASSEYRTNTGELFF TGTGCCAGCAGTGAGTACAGGACGAACACCGGGGAGCTGTTTTTT few TRBV25-1 - TRBJ2-2
CASIGTGNTEAFF TGTGCCAGCATTGGGACTGGCAACACTGAAGCTTTCTTT many TRBV6-2/TRBV6-3 - TRBJ1-1
CAITRGYGYTF TGTGCCATCACCAGGGGCTATGGCTACACCTTC many TRBV10-3 - TRBJ1-2
CARGDKGWLDTEAFF TGTGCCCGGGGGGATAAAGGTTGGTTGGACACTGAAGCTTTCTTT many TRBV30 - TRBJ1-1
CASSQPGYMGTEAFF TGCGCCAGCAGCCAACCAGGATATATGGGTACTGAAGCTTTCTTT many TRBV4-1 - TRBJ1-1